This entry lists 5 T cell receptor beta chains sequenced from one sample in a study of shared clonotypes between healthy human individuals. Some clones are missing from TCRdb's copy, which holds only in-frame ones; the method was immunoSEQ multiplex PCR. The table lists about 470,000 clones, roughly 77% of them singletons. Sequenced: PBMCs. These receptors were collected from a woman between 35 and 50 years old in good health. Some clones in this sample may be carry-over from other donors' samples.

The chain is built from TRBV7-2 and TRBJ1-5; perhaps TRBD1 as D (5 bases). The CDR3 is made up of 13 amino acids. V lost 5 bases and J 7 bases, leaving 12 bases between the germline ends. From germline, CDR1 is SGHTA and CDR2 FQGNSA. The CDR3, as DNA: TGTGCCAGCAGCACCCATCGGGACCAGCCCCAGCATTTT. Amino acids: CASSTHRDQPQHF.

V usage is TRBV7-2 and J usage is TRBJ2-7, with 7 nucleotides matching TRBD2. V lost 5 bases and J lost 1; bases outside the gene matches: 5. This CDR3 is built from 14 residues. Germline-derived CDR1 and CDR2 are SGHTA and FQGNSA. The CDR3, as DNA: TGTGCCAGCAGCGGGGGGGGATCGTCCTACGAGCAGTACTTC. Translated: CASSGGGSSYEQYF.

This CDR3 reads CASCPWGENYGYTF. For the CDR3, the DNA is TGTGCCAGCTGCCCCTGGGGGGAGAACTATGGCTACACCTTC. The V and J genes are TRBV6-6 and TRBJ1-2; TRBD1 might be the D (5 bases). Per germline, CDR1 MNHNY and CDR2 SVGAGI (reference sequence). V was shortened by 8 bases and J by 2 bases, with 15 bases between the two germline ends. CDR3 length equals 14 residues.

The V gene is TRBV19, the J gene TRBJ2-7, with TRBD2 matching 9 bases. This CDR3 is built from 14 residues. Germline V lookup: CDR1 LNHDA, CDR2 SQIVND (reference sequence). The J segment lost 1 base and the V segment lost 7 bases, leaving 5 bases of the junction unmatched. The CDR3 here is CASKPGLASYEQYF. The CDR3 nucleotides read TGTGCCAGTAAGCCGGGACTAGCATCCTACGAGCAGTACTTC. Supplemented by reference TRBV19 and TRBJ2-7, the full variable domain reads DGGITQSPKYLFRKEGQNVTLSCEQNLNHDAMYWYRQDPGQGLRLIYYSQIVNDFQKGDIAEGYSVSREKKESFPLTVTSAQKNPTAFYLCASKPGLASYEQYFGPGTRLTVT.

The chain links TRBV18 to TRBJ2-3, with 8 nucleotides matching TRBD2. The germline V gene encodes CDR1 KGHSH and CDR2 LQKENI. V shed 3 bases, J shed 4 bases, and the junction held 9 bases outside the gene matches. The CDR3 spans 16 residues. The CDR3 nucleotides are TGTGCCAGCTCACCGTATAGCGGGGAGGTGGCAGATACGCAGTATTTT. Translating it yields CASSPYSGEVADTQYF.